This record concerns one TCR beta chain sequence. Its antigen is as yet unknown. The V gene's germline CDR1 is LNHDA and CDR2 SQIVND (reference sequence). V dropped 1 base and J dropped 7 bases, with 16 bases sitting between them. This CDR3 region has 15 residues. This specimen comes from a study of T cell responses to AZD1222 COVID-19 vaccine. Study as a whole: Analysis merged second doses at about 4 or about 12 weeks. General study findings and limits: Unmutated variant regions reportedly attract nearly half of all spike-specific TCRs. Researchers took repertoire samples only after the peak T cell response had come. White British ancestry dominated among donors, who included more females, and clonal diversity was possibly underestimated.

Produced via immunoSEQ multiplex PCR; TCRdb's table is partial and in-frame only. The sample carries around 170,000 clones, 90% recorded once. The sequence was obtained from an adult in good health. The chain combines TRBV19 with TRBJ2-5, with TRBD2 as a possible D gene (6 bases). This specimen consisted of peripheral blood, obtained on day 0 of AZD1222 vaccination. CDR3 sequence (DNA): TGTGCCAGTAGTATAGGAACAGGAGGGACGGGGACCCAGTACTTC. As protein: CASSIGTGGTGTQYF.